One and the same sample provided the 21 T cell receptor beta chains below, sequenced in a study of T cell changes during pregnancy in multiple sclerosis. Clones were sequenced by immunoSEQ multiplex PCR, and TCRdb holds only the in-frame ones, with some missing. The sample has fewer than 60,000 clones; over 80% are singletons. The input for sequencing was CD8+ T cells from peripheral blood mononuclear cells, taken after pregnancy. The receptors stem from a female donor with multiple sclerosis, enrolled in a pregnancy study.

The chain uses TRBV9 and TRBJ1-2, with D perhaps TRBD1 (5 bases). The CDR3 consists of 14 residues. The ends were cut back, 3 bases at V and 1 base at J, with 10 bases in the middle. The germline V gene has CDR1 SGDLS and CDR2 YYNGEE. CDR3 sequence: CASSEDDSNYGYTF. The CDR3 nucleotides are TGTGCCAGCAGCGAGGACGACAGTAACTATGGCTACACCTTC.

A few counts support this clone. The chain uses TRBV19 and TRBJ2-7, with D possibly being TRBD1 (5 bases). The CDR3 is 15 amino acids. Per germline, CDR1 LNHDA and CDR2 SQIVND (reference sequence). Trimming pared 3 bases from V and 2 bases from J, leaving 14 bases between. The CDR3, as DNA: TGTGCCAGTAGTATCCGCGACAGCAAAACCTACGAGCAGTACTTC. Translating gives CASSIRDSKTYEQYF.

The J gene is TRBJ2-6, the V gene TRBV19; 8 nucleotides line up with TRBD1. Per germline, CDR1 LNHDA and CDR2 SQIVND (reference sequence). The trim removed 7 bases at V and 1 base at J, leaving 12 bases unmatched. The CDR3 sequence is 18 residues long. In DNA, the CDR3 is TGTGCCAGTACGTCGGAGGACAGGGTTTTTTCTGGGGCCAACGTCCTGACTTTC. It translates to CASTSEDRVFSGANVLTF. The full variable domain, with the rest looked up from reference TRBV19 and TRBJ2-6, is DGGITQSPKYLFRKEGQNVTLSCEQNLNHDAMYWYRQDPGQGLRLIYYSQIVNDFQKGDIAEGYSVSREKKESFPLTVTSAQKNPTAFYLCASTSEDRVFSGANVLTFGAGSRLTVL.

The V call is TRBV14, the J call TRBJ2-4; 7 nucleotides align to TRBD1. CDR3 size: 13 residues. V trimming: 9 bases; J trimming: 7 bases; junction bases outside the gene matches: 9. Germline CDR1 and CDR2: SGHDN and FVKESK. The CDR3 DNA is TGTGCCAGAACCACAGGGGTGCTTAACATTCAGTACTTC. Translated: CARTTGVLNIQYF.

This chain connects TRBV9 to TRBJ1-5; D remains ambiguous. Germline CDR1 SGDLS, CDR2 YYNGEE. CDR3 length equals 13 residues. V gave up 0 bases and J gave up 7 bases, with 8 bases separating them. DNA of the CDR3: TGTGCCAGCAGCGTAGGAGGGATACAGCCCCAGCATTTT. Protein sequence: CASSVGGIQPQHF.

The rearrangement links TRBV5-6 to TRBJ2-7, with a tentative D call TRBD1 (5 bases). The CDR3 covers 14 residues. Germline V CDR1 and CDR2: SGHDT, YYEEEE. The V gene lost 4 bases and the J gene lost 5 bases, with 16 bases spanning the gap. The CDR3 nucleotides are TGTGCCAGCAGCCCCCGAGACAGCAAGCACGAGCAGTACTTC. Translation gives CASSPRDSKHEQYF.

This sequence joins TRBV7-9 and TRBJ2-7; possibly TRBD2 for D (5 bases). Deletions cut 6 bases from V and 5 bases from J, with 11 bases between. CDR3 size: 12 residues. Germline assignment: CDR1 SEHNR and CDR2 FQNEAQ (reference sequence). CDR3 sequence: CASRSGGHEQYF. Written as DNA, the CDR3 is TGTGCCAGCAGATCCGGAGGCCACGAGCAGTACTTC.

V and J are TRBV2 and TRBJ1-1; possible D gene TRBD1, 5 bases. V lost 8 bases and J lost 5, with 21 bases in between. This CDR3 comprises 15 residues. In germline, CDR1 is SNHLY, CDR2 FYNNEI. CDR3 DNA: TGTGCCAGCCGAGATTTTGTGGCAGGGTTGACTGAAGCTTTCTTT. Translated, it gives CASRDFVAGLTEAFF.

The CDR3 DNA reads TGTGCCAGCAGTCCTAGCGGGGGGGCCGGGGAGACCCAGTACTTC. It yields the protein CASSPSGGAGETQYF. The chain uses TRBV9 and TRBJ2-5, with TRBD2 matching over 12 bases. The germline gives CDR1 SGDLS, CDR2 YYNGEE. Losses at the gene ends were 5 bases for V and 5 bases for J; bases not matched to a gene: 7. CDR3 length: 15 residues.

CDR3 sequence reads: CASSPLLAGKETQYF. The CDR3 nucleotides are TGCGCCAGCAGCCCGTTACTAGCGGGCAAAGAGACCCAGTACTTC. V gene TRBV4-1 combines with J gene TRBJ2-5, with 9 bases matching TRBD2. J lost 3 bases, V lost 4 bases, and 6 bases had no gene match. CDR3 length: 15 residues. The germline gives CDR1 MGHRA, CDR2 YSYEKL.

The V call is TRBV9, the J call TRBJ1-3; D gene ambiguous. Trimming removed 4 bases from V and 2 bases from J, with 13 bases in between. The CDR3 consists of 15 residues. Germline CDR1 and CDR2: SGDLS and YYNGEE. CDR3 sequence (DNA): TGTGCCAGCAGCCCGGGCGGGAGTACTGGAAACACCATATATTTT. Protein: CASSPGGSTGNTIYF.

This clone is medium-sized. The chain joins TRBV4-1 to TRBJ2-2; tentative D call: TRBD1 (6 bases). V was clipped by 4 bases and J by 7 bases, with 13 bases between them. Per germline, CDR1 MGHRA and CDR2 YSYEKL. CDR3 length: 14 amino acids. The CDR3 reads CASSPIQGSGELFF. CDR3 nucleotides: TGCGCCAGCAGCCCGATACAGGGAAGCGGGGAGCTGTTTTTT.

The count of this clone is one. The chain is built from TRBV27 and TRBJ2-6; tentatively, D is TRBD2 (5 bases). The germline V gene encodes CDR1 MNHEY and CDR2 SMNVEV (reference sequence). V lost 8 bases and J lost 0, with 5 bases in between. The CDR3 is 13 residues long. CDR3 sequence: CASGSSGANVLTF. As DNA, the CDR3 is TGTGCCAGCGGGAGCTCTGGGGCCAACGTCCTGACTTTC.

V usage is TRBV13 and J usage is TRBJ1-5, with 12 bases lining up with TRBD1. Germline values: CDR1 PRHDT, CDR2 FYEKMQ (reference sequence). With 5 bases clipped from V and 6 bases from J, the junction kept 5 bases outside the gene matches. CDR3 length: 15 amino acids. The CDR3 loop is CASSRGQGAPQPQHF. CDR3 bases: TGTGCCAGCAGCAGGGGACAGGGGGCTCCTCAGCCCCAGCATTTT.

This chain uses TRBV6-5 with TRBJ1-5; D is perhaps TRBD1 (5 bases). The CDR3 runs to 13 residues. Trimming stripped 6 bases from V and 0 bases from J, with 6 bases between. Germline V gene lookup returns CDR1 MNHEY and CDR2 SVGAGI. CDR3 in amino acids: CASSTGSNQPQHF. CDR3 nucleotides: TGTGCCAGCAGCACAGGTAGCAATCAGCCCCAGCATTTT.

The rearrangement links TRBV7-9 to TRBJ2-7, with 10 nucleotides matching TRBD1. Germline CDR1 and CDR2: SEHNR and FQNEAQ (reference sequence). CDR3 length: 16 amino acids. Trimming took 5 bases from V and 2 from J; bases not matched to a gene: 9. The CDR3 region is CASSPGQGVGAYEQYF. CDR3 bases: TGTGCCAGCAGCCCCGGACAGGGGGTTGGGGCCTACGAGCAGTACTTC.

The rearrangement links TRBV15 to TRBJ2-1, with 10 bases aligning to TRBD1. The CDR3 runs to 17 residues. After removal of 3 bases from V and 5 bases from J, the junction contained 10 bases not matched to a gene. Germline V gene lookup returns CDR1 LNHNV and CDR2 YYDKDF (reference sequence). The CDR3 bases are TGTGCCACCAGCAGGGAAACCGGGACAGGGGCCGACAATGAGCAGTTCTTC. It yields the protein CATSRETGTGADNEQFF.

The chain carries TRBV2 and TRBJ1-5, with TRBD1 as a possible D gene (6 bases). Germline V gene data show CDR1 as SNHLY and CDR2 as FYNNEI. Trimming removed 8 bases at V and 7 bases at J, with 21 bases between. This CDR3 is built from 15 residues. The DNA of the CDR3 is TGTGCCAGCCAGGAGCGAGGGGGGGTCGGCCAGCCCCAGCATTTT. Its protein product is CASQERGGVGQPQHF.

The rearrangement uses TRBV5-6 and TRBJ2-3; 7 bases are a match to TRBD2. This CDR3 is built from 12 residues. Germline CDR1 and CDR2: SGHDT and YYEEEE. Germline trimming cut 5 bases from V and 6 bases from J; bases unmatched to any gene: 3. CDR3 nucleotides: TGTGCCAGCAGTCAGGGAGGGGATACGCAGTATTTT. Translation gives CASSQGGDTQYF.

The chain is built from TRBV7-6 and TRBJ2-7; D unclear. The CDR3 is 14 residues long. V lost 1 base and J lost 0, with 7 bases in between. CDR1 is SGHVS, CDR2 FNYEAQ, per germline. This chain's CDR3 is CASSLGGRSYEQYF. The CDR3 DNA follows: TGTGCCAGCAGCTTAGGAGGCCGCTCCTACGAGCAGTACTTC.

V gene TRBV5-4 combines with J gene TRBJ2-2; 12 bases are a match to TRBD2. The CDR3 runs 16 residues. Trimming at V came to 2 bases and at J to 3 bases, leaving 2 bases not matched to a gene. Looked up from germline, CDR1 is SGHNT and CDR2 is YYREEE (reference sequence). CDR3 bases: TGTGCCAGCAGCTTTCTAGCGGGGGGGTACACCGGGGAGCTGTTTTTT. Amino acid sequence: CASSFLAGGYTGELFF.